One T cell receptor (beta chain) is described in this entry. Its specificity is not known. These data originate in a study of vaccination effects on CD4 cells after COVID-19. The culture ran for nine to eleven days, and then CD4+ T cells were isolated. Vaccinated participants had no history of SARS-CoV-2 infection and tested negative for nucleocapsid antibodies. Both day 3 and day 7 saw half the medium replaced with IL-2 medium. General study points: In the study, convalescent patients were few, and early post-infection timepoints were absent. Clones of infection and vaccine origin contracted markedly late after vaccination.

Here immunoSEQ multiplex PCR was the method, and the copy in TCRdb shows in-frame clones only, minus some. The sample includes around 60,000 clones, around 80% of them seen just once. The CDR3 consists of 15 residues. V lost 0 bases and J 3 bases, leaving 10 bases between the germline ends. Per germline, CDR1 WNHNN and CDR2 SYGVQD (reference sequence). The rearrangement uses TRBV10-1 and TRBJ2-3; possible D gene TRBD2, 6 bases. This TCR derives from a human donor who received a COVID-19 vaccine. The input for sequencing was CD4+ T cells from PBMCs cultured without peptide, taken before COVID-19 vaccination. This chain's CDR3 is CASSESEGRTDTQYF. In DNA form, the CDR3 reads TGCGCCAGCAGTGAGTCGGAGGGGCGGACAGATACGCAGTATTTT.